This is a list of T cell receptor beta chains from one sample in a study of blood T cell repertoires in COVID-19. Using immunoSEQ multiplex PCR, the repertoire was profiled, and TCRdb retains in-frame clones only, with some absent. Counted here are approximately 150,000 clones, around 87% occurring once; the ten biggest clones make up 13%. The source material was peripheral blood. The receptors here all came from a man aged 18 to 30 with COVID-19, enrolled during active disease. CDR3s include the opening cysteine and the closing phenylalanine or tryptophan. The D gene is left open where the match is weak. For some rows the clone size is stated as once, few or many, or as a class when expanded; others skip it.

j_call clone_size v_call d_call cdr3_aa cdr3_nt
TRBJ2-2 . TRBV5-4 . CASSEQPGLGGELFF TGTGCCAGCAGTGAACAGCCGGGACTTGGTGGGGAGCTGTTTTTT
TRBJ2-5 . TRBV5-1 TRBD2 CASSLGLAGRETQYF TGCGCCAGCAGCTTGGGGCTAGCGGGAAGAGAGACCCAGTACTTC
TRBJ1-1 . TRBV10-3 . CAISPREATEAFF TGTGCCATCAGCCCCAGGGAGGCGACTGAAGCTTTCTTT
TRBJ2-3 . TRBV5-5 TRBD1 CASRLQGAGDTQYF TGTGCCAGCAGGTTACAGGGGGCTGGAGATACGCAGTATTTT
TRBJ2-5 . TRBV15 TRBD1 CATSRDRGLETQYF TGTGCCACCAGCAGAGACAGGGGGCTAGAGACCCAGTACTTC
TRBJ1-3 few TRBV6-6 . CAGAGAGNTIYF TGTGCCGGCGCGGGGGCTGGAAACACCATATATTTT
TRBJ2-7 . TRBV5-8 TRBD2 CASSLEAGDLEQYF TGTGCCAGCAGCTTGGAAGCGGGAGATCTCGAGCAGTACTTC
TRBJ2-7 . TRBV7-2 TRBD2 CASSLVSSGGSYEQYF TGTGCCAGCAGCTTAGTATCTAGCGGGGGCTCCTACGAGCAGTACTTC
TRBJ2-7 . TRBV11-2 TRBD1 CASSLVGGGYEQYF TGTGCCAGCAGCTTAGTAGGGGGCGGCTACGAGCAGTACTTC
TRBJ1-6 . TRBV28 TRBD1 CASSLWAGGNSPLHF TGTGCCAGCAGTTTATGGGCAGGGGGGAATTCACCCCTCCACTTT
TRBJ2-7 . TRBV29-1 TRBD2 CSVSGGLDEQYF TGCAGCGTCTCGGGGGGGCTGGACGAGCAGTACTTC
TRBJ2-1 . TRBV18 . CASSLGLNNEQFF TGTGCCAGCTCACTTGGACTGAACAATGAGCAGTTCTTC
TRBJ2-2 few TRBV15 . CATSTNTGELFF TGTGCCACCAGCACAAACACCGGGGAGCTGTTTTTT
TRBJ1-5 . TRBV6-5 . CASSRDRDTLGPQHF TGTGCCAGCAGTAGAGACCGGGACACTCTAGGGCCCCAGCATTTT
TRBJ2-5 . TRBV20-1 TRBD1 CSASGDRVGQETQYF TGCAGTGCTAGTGGGGACAGGGTGGGTCAAGAGACCCAGTACTTC
TRBJ2-7 . TRBV6-5 . CASSFGGFVYEQYF TGTGCCAGCAGTTTCGGGGGATTCGTCTACGAGCAGTACTTC
TRBJ2-7 . TRBV27 TRBD1 CASSVGTGGPYEQYF TGTGCCAGCAGTGTCGGGACAGGGGGCCCCTACGAGCAGTACTTC
TRBJ2-1 . TRBV3-1/TRBV3-2 TRBD2 CASSQEAPSGRAWNEQFF TGTGCCAGCAGCCAAGAGGCCCCCAGCGGGAGGGCCTGGAATGAGCAGTTCTTC
TRBJ2-7 . TRBV27 . CASSLTDSLVEQYF TGTGCCAGCAGTTTGACAGATTCCTTGGTAGAGCAGTACTTC
TRBJ1-2 . TRBV5-1 . CASSPGGAGGYTF TGCGCCAGCAGCCCGGGGGGCGCGGGGGGCTACACCTTC
TRBJ2-7 once TRBV4-3 . CASSQESGSYEQYF TGCGCCAGCAGCCAAGAGAGCGGTTCCTACGAGCAGTACTTC
TRBJ2-1 . TRBV27 TRBD1 CASSSHPGGGRFF TGTGCCAGCAGTTCCCACCCAGGGGGCGGTCGGTTCTTC
TRBJ2-7 . TRBV7-9 TRBD2 CASSPRLAGAYEQYF TGTGCCAGCAGCCCCCGACTAGCGGGGGCCTACGAGCAGTACTTC
TRBJ2-1 . TRBV15 . CATSKLTRGEQFF TGTGCCACCAGCAAGCTAACAAGGGGTGAGCAGTTCTTC
TRBJ1-2 . TRBV4-3 . CASSPRGGPGYTF TGCGCCAGCAGCCCCCGGGGGGGGCCTGGCTACACCTTC
TRBJ1-4 once TRBV28 TRBD1 CASSPLGQGGEKLLF TGTGCCAGCAGTCCATTGGGACAGGGGGGTGAAAAACTGCTTTTT
TRBJ1-2 few TRBV5-5 TRBD1 CASSQGQGGNYGYTF TGTGCCAGCAGCCAGGGACAGGGGGGGAACTATGGCTACACCTTC
TRBJ2-5 . TRBV7-2 . CASSPPGSKETQYF TGTGCCAGCAGCCCCCCAGGCAGTAAAGAGACCCAGTACTTC
TRBJ2-5 . TRBV25-1 TRBD1 CASSSLDRWGETQYF TGTGCCAGCAGCTCCTTGGACAGGTGGGGAGAGACCCAGTACTTC
TRBJ1-1 . TRBV29-1 . CSAEGYTEAFF TGCAGCGCGGAGGGGTACACTGAAGCTTTCTTT
TRBJ2-2 . TRBV4-3 TRBD1 CASSLGPGQGTGELFF TGCGCCAGCAGCCTGGGGCCGGGACAGGGGACCGGGGAGCTGTTTTTT
TRBJ1-1 . TRBV7-2 TRBD1 CASSGQVFEAFF TGTGCCAGCAGCGGACAGGTATTTGAAGCTTTCTTT
TRBJ1-2 . TRBV28 TRBD1 CASSRAGTGKIYGYTF TGTGCCAGCAGTCGGGCCGGGACAGGGAAAATCTATGGCTACACCTTC
TRBJ2-1 . TRBV28 . CASSFSGSSYNEQFF TGTGCCAGCAGTTTTAGCGGAAGCTCCTACAATGAGCAGTTCTTC
TRBJ2-1 . TRBV2 TRBD1 CASSRRTGTSYNEQFF TGTGCCAGCAGCCGCCGGACAGGGACATCCTACAATGAGCAGTTCTTC
TRBJ2-5 . TRBV2 . CASSQDYQETQYF TGTGCCAGCAGTCAGGACTACCAAGAGACCCAGTACTTC
TRBJ2-2 . TRBV19 . CASSIRGGELFF TGTGCCAGTAGTATTAGAGGCGGGGAGCTGTTTTTT
TRBJ1-2 few TRBV5-6 . CASSLDGRLYGYTF TGTGCCAGCAGCTTGGACGGTAGACTCTATGGCTACACCTTC
TRBJ2-7 once TRBV28 TRBD2 CASSLQPSGSYEQYF TGTGCCAGCAGTTTACAGCCTAGCGGGAGCTACGAGCAGTACTTC
TRBJ2-1 once TRBV29-1 TRBD1 CSVGDRAYNEQFF TGCAGCGTTGGGGACAGGGCCTACAATGAGCAGTTCTTC
TRBJ1-1 . TRBV30 TRBD1 CAWSVSRGETEAFF TGTGCCTGGAGTGTAAGCAGGGGGGAGACTGAAGCTTTCTTT
TRBJ2-5 once TRBV6-6 . CASSYVRGETQYF TGTGCCAGCAGTTACGTTCGGGGTGAGACCCAGTACTTC
TRBJ1-1 once TRBV9 TRBD1 CASKGARVRAFF TGTGCCAGCAAGGGGGCCCGGGTTAGAGCTTTCTTT
TRBJ2-1 . TRBV6-5 TRBD1 CASRGQGPYNEQFF TGTGCCAGCAGGGGACAGGGGCCATACAATGAGCAGTTCTTC
TRBJ1-1 . TRBV4-3 . CASSRNNKRTGSQAFF TGCGCCAGCAGCCGAAATAATAAGCGGACTGGGAGCCAAGCTTTCTTT
TRBJ2-1 . TRBV28 TRBD2 CASTQLKAGGNEQFF TGTGCCAGCACCCAGCTGAAAGCGGGGGGAAATGAGCAGTTCTTC
TRBJ1-2 . TRBV28 TRBD1 CASSLVEGASHGYTF TGTGCCAGCAGTCTGGTAGAGGGGGCATCACATGGCTACACCTTC
TRBJ1-1 . TRBV19 TRBD1 CASSKAGQGRRAFF TGTGCCAGTAGTAAGGCGGGACAGGGGCGGAGAGCTTTCTTT
TRBJ1-1 . TRBV10-3 . CAISEQDEAFF TGTGCCATCAGTGAACAGGATGAAGCTTTCTTT
TRBJ2-7 . TRBV6-5 . CASRSTGNYEQYF TGTGCCAGCAGATCAACAGGGAACTACGAGCAGTACTTC
TRBJ1-3 . TRBV6-5 . CASSYRGGGNTIYF TGTGCCAGCAGTTACAGGGGGGGAGGCAACACCATATATTTT
TRBJ2-5 . TRBV18 . CASSPIPGGETQYF TGTGCCAGCTCACCAATTCCCGGGGGAGAGACCCAGTACTTC